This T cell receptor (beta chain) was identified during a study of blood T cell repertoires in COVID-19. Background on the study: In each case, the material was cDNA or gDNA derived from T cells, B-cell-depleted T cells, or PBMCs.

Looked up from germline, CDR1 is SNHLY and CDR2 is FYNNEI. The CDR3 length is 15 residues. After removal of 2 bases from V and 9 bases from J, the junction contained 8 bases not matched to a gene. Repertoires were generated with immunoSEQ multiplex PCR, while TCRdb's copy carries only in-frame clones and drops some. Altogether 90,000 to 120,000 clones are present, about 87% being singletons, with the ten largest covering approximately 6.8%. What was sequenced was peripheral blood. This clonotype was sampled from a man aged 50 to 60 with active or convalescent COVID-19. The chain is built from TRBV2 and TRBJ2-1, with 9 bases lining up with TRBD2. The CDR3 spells CASSEWVSGSPEQFF. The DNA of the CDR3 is TGTGCCAGCAGTGAATGGGTTAGCGGGAGCCCTGAGCAGTTCTTC. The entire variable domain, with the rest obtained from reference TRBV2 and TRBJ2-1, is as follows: EPEVTQTPSHQVTQMGQEVILRCVPISNHLYFYWYRQILGQKVEFLVSFYNNEISEKSEIFDDQFSVERPDGSNFTLKIRSTKLEDSAMYFCASSEWVSGSPEQFFGPGTRLTVL.